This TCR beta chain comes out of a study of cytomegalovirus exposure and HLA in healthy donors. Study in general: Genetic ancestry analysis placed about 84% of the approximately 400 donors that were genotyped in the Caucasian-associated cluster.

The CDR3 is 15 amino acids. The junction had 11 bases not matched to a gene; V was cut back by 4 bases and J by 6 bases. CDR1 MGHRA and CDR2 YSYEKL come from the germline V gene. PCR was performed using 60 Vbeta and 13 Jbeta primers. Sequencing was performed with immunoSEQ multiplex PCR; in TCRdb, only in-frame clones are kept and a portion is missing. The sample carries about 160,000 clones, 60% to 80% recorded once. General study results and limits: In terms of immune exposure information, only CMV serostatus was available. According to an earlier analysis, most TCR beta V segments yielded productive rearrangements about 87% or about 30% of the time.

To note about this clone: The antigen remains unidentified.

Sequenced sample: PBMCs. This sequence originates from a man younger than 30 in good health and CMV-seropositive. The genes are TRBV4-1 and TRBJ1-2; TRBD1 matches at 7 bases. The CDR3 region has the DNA TGCGCCAGCAGCCGGAATCGGGACAGCGGTCATGGCTACACCTTC. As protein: CASSRNRDSGHGYTF.